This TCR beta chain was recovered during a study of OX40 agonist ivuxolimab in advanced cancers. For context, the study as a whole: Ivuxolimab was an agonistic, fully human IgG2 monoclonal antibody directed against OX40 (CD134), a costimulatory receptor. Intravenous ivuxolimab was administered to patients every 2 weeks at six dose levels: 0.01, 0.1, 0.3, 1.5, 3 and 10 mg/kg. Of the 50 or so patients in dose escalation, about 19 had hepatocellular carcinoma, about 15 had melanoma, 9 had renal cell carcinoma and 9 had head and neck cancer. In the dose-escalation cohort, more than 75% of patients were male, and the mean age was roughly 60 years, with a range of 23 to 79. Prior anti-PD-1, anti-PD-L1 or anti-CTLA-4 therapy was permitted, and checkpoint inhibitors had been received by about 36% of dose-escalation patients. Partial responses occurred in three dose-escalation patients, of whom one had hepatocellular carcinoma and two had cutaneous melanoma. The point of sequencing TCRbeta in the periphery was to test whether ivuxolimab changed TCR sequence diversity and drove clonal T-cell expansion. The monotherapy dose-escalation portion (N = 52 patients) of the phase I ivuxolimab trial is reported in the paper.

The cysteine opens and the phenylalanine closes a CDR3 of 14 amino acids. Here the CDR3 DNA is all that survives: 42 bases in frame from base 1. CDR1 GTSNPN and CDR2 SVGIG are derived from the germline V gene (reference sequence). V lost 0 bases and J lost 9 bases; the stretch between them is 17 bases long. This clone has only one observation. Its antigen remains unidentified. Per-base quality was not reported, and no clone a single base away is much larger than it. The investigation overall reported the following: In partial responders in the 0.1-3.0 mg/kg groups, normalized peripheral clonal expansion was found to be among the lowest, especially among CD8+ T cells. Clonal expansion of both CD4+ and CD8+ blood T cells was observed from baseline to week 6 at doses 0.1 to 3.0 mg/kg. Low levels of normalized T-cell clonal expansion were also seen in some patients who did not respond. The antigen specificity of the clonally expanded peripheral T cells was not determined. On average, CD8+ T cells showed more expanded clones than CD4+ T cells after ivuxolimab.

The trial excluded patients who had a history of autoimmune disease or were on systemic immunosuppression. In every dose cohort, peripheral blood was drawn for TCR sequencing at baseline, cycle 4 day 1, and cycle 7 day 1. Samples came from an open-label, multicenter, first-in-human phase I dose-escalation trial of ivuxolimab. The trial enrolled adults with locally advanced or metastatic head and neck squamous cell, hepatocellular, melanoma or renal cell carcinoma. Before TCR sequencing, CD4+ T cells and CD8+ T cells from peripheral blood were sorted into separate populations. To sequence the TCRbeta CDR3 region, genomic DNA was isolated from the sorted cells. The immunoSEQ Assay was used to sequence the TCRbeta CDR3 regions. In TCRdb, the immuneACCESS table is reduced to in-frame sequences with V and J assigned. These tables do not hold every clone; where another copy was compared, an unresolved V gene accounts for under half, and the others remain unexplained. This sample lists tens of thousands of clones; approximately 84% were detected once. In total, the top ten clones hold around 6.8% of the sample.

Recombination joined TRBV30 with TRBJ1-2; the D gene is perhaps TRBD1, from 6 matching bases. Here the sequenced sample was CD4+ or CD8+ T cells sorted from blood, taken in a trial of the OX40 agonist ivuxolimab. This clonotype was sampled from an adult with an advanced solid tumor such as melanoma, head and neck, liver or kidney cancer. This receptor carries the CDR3 CAWSVDGTLSSYTF. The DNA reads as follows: TGTGCCTGGAGTGTCGACGGGACATTAAGCAGCTACACCTTC.